This TCR beta chain is drawn from a study of blood T cells in healthy people across ages. For the second PCR, which ran for about 7 to 11 cycles, a sample-barcoded 5' primer and a J-beta primer mix were used. Via MiXCR, TCRdb re-called the 5' RACE reads, giving one row per CDR3 protein. The data hold 630,000 or so distinct CDR3 sequences, with roughly 30% observed a single time. Donors ranged from about 6 to 95 years old and were healthy Caucasians in Russia. Isolated per sample were at least 7 million PBMCs. The CDR3 runs to 12 residues. Germline V CDR1 and CDR2: DFQATT, SNEGSKA (reference sequence). V lost 3 bases and J 8 bases, leaving 11 bases between the germline ends.

Input material: blood. V is TRBV20-1 and J is TRBJ2-4; D is possibly TRBD1 (6 bases). This clonotype was obtained from a woman at least 80 years old in good health. The CDR3 region is CSASSRGDIQYF. The CDR3 DNA reads as TGCAGTGCTAGTAGCAGGGGAGACATTCAGTACTTC.